This T cell receptor beta chain was captured in a study of monozygotic twins with inflammatory bowel disease (dated by TCRdb to between 2019 and 2020). Background on the whole study: The full study comprised approximately 28 monozygotic twin pairs: nine German pairs (four IBD-concordant, five IBD-discordant) and 19 IBD-discordant Danish pairs. The search for disease-associated traits relied mainly on comparing, within discordant pairs, IBD patients with their genetically identical healthy co-twins. Each individual had, on average, about 151 000 unique TCRalpha sequences and 181 000 unique TCRbeta sequences available for analysis. What the work shows at the level of the full study, not this receptor alone: The results gave no support for a single strong signal or clonotype linked to IBD. Because patients received different immunosuppressive treatments, the repertoires may have picked up extra background noise and variability between individuals. Different T cell subtypes could not be distinguished in the analysis. IBD patients had lower TCRbeta repertoire diversity, measured by the inverse Simpson index, than their healthy co-twins. Repertoire similarity did not differ between concordant and discordant twins, possibly due to limited statistical power. Compared with healthy twins, IBD patients had fewer clonotypes in common with other individuals, a difference most pronounced in patients showing signs of disease activity.

The CDR3 sequence holds 14 residues, the cysteine and phenylalanine included. The DNA is not on file. From each donor, an approximately 2.4 ml peripheral blood sample was collected into PAXgene tubes and kept at -80 degrees C. Without T cell sorting, total RNA was isolated from whole blood using the PAXgene blood miRNA kit on an automated QIAcube. Deep TCRalpha and TCRbeta repertoire profiling with unique molecular barcoding was performed on peripheral blood of monozygotic twin pairs concordant or discordant for inflammatory bowel disease. For every twin pair, smoking habits were documented, and each individual was categorised as a current, former or never smoker. With regard to this clonotype: This receptor's antigen is unknown.

Libraries were prepared through 5' RACE. Each TCR library was prepared from about 3,300 ng of total RNA. For each sample, cDNA synthesis was carried out in eight separate reactions using SMARTScribe reverse transcriptase. During cDNA synthesis, template switching introduced unique molecular identifiers that contained a 6-nucleotide sample barcode. TCRalpha and TCRbeta cDNA was amplified by two nested PCRs of around 16 and 10 cycles, with bead purification after each PCR. Before amplification, the cDNA was treated with uracil DNA-glycosylase and purified using the QIAquick PCR purification kit. The second PCR added Illumina TruSeq-compatible adapters along with sample-specific barcodes. Library quality and concentration were checked on TapeStation and Qubit, and libraries were pooled at approximately 5 ng each. Pooled libraries were sequenced on an Illumina HiSeq2500 single-index Rapid Run with 2 x 100 bp reads and custom sequencing primers. Regarding the original processing steps: PCR and sequencing errors were corrected by UMI-based consensus assembly using MiGEC version 1.2.6. MiXCR version 2.1.1 was used for V(D)J alignment, clonotype assembly and CDR3 extraction. Normalisation of gene usage, clonotype sharing and MAIT/NKT TCR abundance was achieved by analysing the top 1000, 10 000 and 20 000 clonotypes per sample. After downsampling to 27 000 UMIs, diversity was calculated as the inverse Simpson index using the vegan R package. Statistical testing used paired Mann-Whitney U tests on the discordant twin pairs and applied Benjamini-Hochberg correction for multiple testing. Following TCRdb reprocessing, every CDR3 protein sequence forms one entry, and DNA is not provided. The V and J calls here are based on TCRdb, not the publication. The sample's own table lists about 110,000 distinct CDR3 sequences. The top ten constitute 9.5% to 15% of the sample.

The chain is encoded by TRBV12-3 or TRBV12-4 joined to TRBJ2-1; as DNA is missing, the TRBD2 call by TCRdb cannot be tested. Material: blood. The clonotype was recovered from a human donor with ulcerative colitis or Crohn's disease, or a healthy co-twin of an affected twin (not recorded which). CDR3 reads: CASGGRNGDNEQFF.